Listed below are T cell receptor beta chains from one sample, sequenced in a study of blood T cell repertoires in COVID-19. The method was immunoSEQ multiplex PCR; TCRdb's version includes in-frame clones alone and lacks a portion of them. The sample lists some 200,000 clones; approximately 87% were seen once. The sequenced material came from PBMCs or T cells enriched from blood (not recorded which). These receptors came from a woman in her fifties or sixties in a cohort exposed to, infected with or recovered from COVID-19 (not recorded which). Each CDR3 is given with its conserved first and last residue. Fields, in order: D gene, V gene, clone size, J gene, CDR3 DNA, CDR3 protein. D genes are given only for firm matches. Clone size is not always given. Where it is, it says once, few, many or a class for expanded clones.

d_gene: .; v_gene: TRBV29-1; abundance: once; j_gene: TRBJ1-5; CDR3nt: TGCAGCGTGGGCCCCGACAGGTATCAGCCCCAGCATTTT; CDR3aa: CSVGPDRYQPQHF
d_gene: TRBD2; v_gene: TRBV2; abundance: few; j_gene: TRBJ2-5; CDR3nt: TGTGCCAGCAGTGTCGGGGGGTTAAAGACCCAGTACTTC; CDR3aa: CASSVGGLKTQYF
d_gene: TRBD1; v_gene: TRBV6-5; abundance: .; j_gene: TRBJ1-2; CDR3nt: TGTGCCAGTAGACAGGGCTATGGCTACACCTTC; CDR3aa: CASRQGYGYTF
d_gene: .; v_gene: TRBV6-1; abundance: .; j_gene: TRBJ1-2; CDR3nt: TGTGCCAGCAGTGAAGTGGGCGGCTACACCTTC; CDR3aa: CASSEVGGYTF
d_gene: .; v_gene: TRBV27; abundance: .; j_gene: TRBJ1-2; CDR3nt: TGTGCCAGCAAAAGGGGATGGGGCTATGGCTACACCTTC; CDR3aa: CASKRGWGYGYTF
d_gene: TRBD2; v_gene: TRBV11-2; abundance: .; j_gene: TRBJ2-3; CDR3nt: TGTGCCAGCAGCCCCCGATTGCTAGCGGGGGGTCGTCTAGCGCAGTATTTT; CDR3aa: CASSPRLLAGGRLAQYF
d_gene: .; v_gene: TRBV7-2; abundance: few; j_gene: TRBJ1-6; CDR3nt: TGTGCCAGCAGCAGGGGTAATAATTCACCCCTCCACTTT; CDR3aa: CASSRGNNSPLHF
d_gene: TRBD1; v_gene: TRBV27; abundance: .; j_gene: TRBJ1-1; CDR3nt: TGTGCCAGCAGCCCCTCGGACAGGGTAATAATAAACACTGAAGCTTTCTTT; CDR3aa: CASSPSDRVIINTEAFF
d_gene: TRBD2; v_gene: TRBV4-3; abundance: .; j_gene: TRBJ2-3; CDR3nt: TGCGCCAGCAGCCAGGGACTAGCGGGGTCAGATACGCAGTATTTT; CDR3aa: CASSQGLAGSDTQYF
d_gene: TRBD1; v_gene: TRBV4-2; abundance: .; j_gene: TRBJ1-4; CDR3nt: TGTGCCAGCAGCCATCCCGACAGGGAGGAACTGTTTTTT; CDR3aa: CASSHPDREELFF
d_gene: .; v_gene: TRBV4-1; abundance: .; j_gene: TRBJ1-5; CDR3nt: TGCGCCAGCAGCCAAGAGGGCAGGGTAGTCAATCAGCCCCAGCATTTT; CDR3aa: CASSQEGRVVNQPQHF
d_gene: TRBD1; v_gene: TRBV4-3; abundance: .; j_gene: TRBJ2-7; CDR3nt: TGCGCCAGCAGCCAGGGCCGGACAGGGTCCGGCTACGAGCAGTACTTC; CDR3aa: CASSQGRTGSGYEQYF